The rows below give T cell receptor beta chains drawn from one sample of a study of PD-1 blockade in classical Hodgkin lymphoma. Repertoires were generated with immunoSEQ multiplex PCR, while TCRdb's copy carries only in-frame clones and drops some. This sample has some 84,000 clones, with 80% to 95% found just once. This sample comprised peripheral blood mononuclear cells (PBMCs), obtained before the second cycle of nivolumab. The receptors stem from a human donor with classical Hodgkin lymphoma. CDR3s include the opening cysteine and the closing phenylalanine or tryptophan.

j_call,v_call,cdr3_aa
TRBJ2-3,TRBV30,CAWSVEGTDTQYF
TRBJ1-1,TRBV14,CASSQGKGLKNTEAFF
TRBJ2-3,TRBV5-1,CATGRDSTLNTQYF
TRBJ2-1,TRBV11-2,CASRLLAGGSEQFF
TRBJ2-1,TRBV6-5,CASTPQGAIDNEQFF
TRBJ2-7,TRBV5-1,CASKALFGTVAEQYF
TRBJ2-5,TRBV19,CASTPRGLQETQYF
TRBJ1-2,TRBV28,CASSLRNSFYGYTF
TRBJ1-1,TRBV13,CASRLLDEGPWAFF
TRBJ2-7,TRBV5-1,CASSLLGQGIHEQYF
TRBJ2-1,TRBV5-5,CASSLTGALQFF
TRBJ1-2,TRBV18,CASSPGVQGSYGYTF
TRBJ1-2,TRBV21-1,CASSVRGTQNYGYTF
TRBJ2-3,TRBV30,CARKWGSTQYF
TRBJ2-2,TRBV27,CASSKGLAGLFTGELFF
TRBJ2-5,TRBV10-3,CAISEGGTGAGETQYF
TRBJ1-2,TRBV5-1,CASSFGTGVGYGYTF
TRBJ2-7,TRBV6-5,CASSPSGLLGEQYF
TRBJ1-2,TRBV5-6,CASSQADRGESDGYTF
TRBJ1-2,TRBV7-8,CASSLGGGGRNYGYTF
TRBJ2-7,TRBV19,CASGIGDYEQYF
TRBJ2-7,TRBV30,CAVGGSSYEQYF
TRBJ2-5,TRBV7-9,CASSLRRGRQETQYF
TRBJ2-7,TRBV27,CASSAQDAGEYEQYF
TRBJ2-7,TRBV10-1,CASSDRGSSYEQYF
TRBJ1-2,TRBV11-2,CASSLGQGGYTF
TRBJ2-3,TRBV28,CASSFEAGLTDTQYF
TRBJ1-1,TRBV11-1,CASSLARYTEAFF
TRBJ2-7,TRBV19,CASSTRDREQYF
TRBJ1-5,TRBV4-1,CASSQTGGYQPQHF
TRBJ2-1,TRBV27,CASSSLYNEQFF
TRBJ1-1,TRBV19,CASSVQPGQVNTEAFF
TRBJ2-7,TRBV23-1,CASSQLPGQGNYEQYF
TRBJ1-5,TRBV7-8,CASSLVYSNQPQHF
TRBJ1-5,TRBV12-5,CASGLAAFARADQPQHF
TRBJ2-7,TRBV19,CASSLTGTGFYEQYF
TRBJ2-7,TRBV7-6,CASSFSTGAYEQYF
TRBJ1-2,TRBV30,CAWSGQPRGYGYTF
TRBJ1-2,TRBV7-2,CASSLLLRDGYTF
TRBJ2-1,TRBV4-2,CASSQERTSGYNEQFF